This TCR beta chain was retrieved from a study of blood T cell repertoires in COVID-19. The length of the CDR3 is 13 residues. V lost 4 bases, J lost 5 bases, and 9 bases lay in between. CDR1 is LNHDA and CDR2 is SQIVND in the germline V gene (reference sequence). Only in-frame clones appear in the TCRdb table, and some are missing; sequencing was by immunoSEQ multiplex PCR. This sample carries some 65,000 clones, about 88% of them seen once, and the ten largest clones take roughly 1.3%. Sequencing was performed on peripheral blood. This chain joins TRBV19 and TRBJ1-5; tentative D call: TRBD1 (6 bases). This clonotype was obtained from a man in his sixties with acute or convalescent COVID-19. The CDR3 sequence: CASSKDRDQPQHF. The CDR3 region has the DNA TGTGCCAGTAGTAAGGACAGAGATCAGCCCCAGCATTTT.